The 27 T cell receptor beta chains given below trace back to one sample, sequenced in a study of response to subunit inactivated influenza vaccine. TCRdb used MiXCR to reprocess the RT-PCR reads, holding one entry per CDR3 protein. This sample yields about 780,000 distinct CDR3 sequences, of which around 20% are seen a single time; under 13% belongs to the top ten. Sequenced material: PBMCs from blood, taken roughly 5 days after vaccination. The receptors originated from a man in his fifties or sixties who received an inactivated influenza vaccine.

This clonotype appeared a few times. This sequence joins TRBV12-3 or TRBV12-4 and TRBJ2-2; 12 nucleotides line up with TRBD2. The length of the CDR3 is 17 residues. The ends lost 7 bases at V and 0 bases at J; junction bases unmatched: 6. The CDR3 here is CASITGLAGTNTGELFF. CDR3 nucleotides: TGTGCCAGCATCACCGGACTAGCGGGGACGAACACCGGGGAGCTGTTTTTT.

This clonotype was counted between two and nine times. The genes are TRBV6-1 and TRBJ1-1; TRBD1 is a possible D gene (5 bases). Deletions cut 7 bases from V and 0 bases from J, with 12 bases between. Germline assignment: CDR1 MNHNS and CDR2 SASEGT. This CDR3 has 14 residues. The CDR3 region is CASNPGRLNTEAFF. For the CDR3, the DNA is TGTGCCAGCAACCCGGGACGGCTGAACACTGAAGCTTTCTTT.

The chain employs TRBV20-1 and TRBJ1-2; D unclear. Germline V gene sequence: CDR1 DFQATT, CDR2 SNEGSKA (reference sequence). The CDR3 loop spans 10 amino acids. This CDR3 reads CKGLDYGYTF. The CDR3 nucleotides read TGCAAAGGACTGGACTATGGCTACACCTTC.

The CDR3 nucleotides read TGTGCCAGCAGCAAAGCAGGCAGCGAAAATTTAGAAGAGACCCAGTACTTC. Its protein is CASSKAGSENLEETQYF. The chain recombines TRBV21-1 with TRBJ2-5. TRBV21-1 is designated a pseudogene. The CDR3 is made up of 17 amino acids.

The V call is TRBV5-6, the J call TRBJ2-3; 7 nucleotides line up with TRBD1. The CDR3 spans 15 residues. V gave up 3 bases and J gave up 2 bases; unmatched junction bases: 6. Looked up from germline, CDR1 is SGHDT and CDR2 is YYEEEE. In DNA form, the CDR3 reads TGTGCCAGCAGCTCGACAGGGTTTATCACAGATACGCAGTATTTT. It translates to CASSSTGFITDTQYF.

This clonotype was counted only a few times. The chain combines TRBV5-1 with TRBJ2-7, with 9 bases matching TRBD2. CDR3 length: 16 amino acids. Losses at the gene ends were 0 bases for V and 2 bases for J; bases not matched to a gene: 6. CDR1 is SGHRS and CDR2 is YFSETQ in the germline V gene. CDR3 bases: TGCGCCAGCAGCTTGGACGGGCTAGCGGGGACCTACGAGCAGTACTTC. Translating gives CASSLDGLAGTYEQYF.

This clonotype was seen more than once but under ten times. The chain links TRBV12-3 or TRBV12-4 to TRBJ1-1; 11 positions match TRBD1. The V and J ends lost 7 bases and 4 bases, in that order; junction bases with no gene match: 5. The CDR3 has 14 residues. CDR3 protein: CASTGGTGGTEAFF. Here the CDR3 DNA reads TGTGCCAGCACCGGCGGGACAGGGGGCACTGAAGCTTTCTTT.

In its sample, this clonotype was seen many times. The chain employs TRBV29-1 and TRBJ2-3; TRBD1 might be the D (6 bases). The CDR3 loop spans 14 amino acids. The ends were cut back, 7 bases at V and 0 bases at J, with 14 bases in the middle. Germline-derived CDR1 and CDR2 are SQVTM and ANQGSEA. The CDR3: CSETEGGSTDTQYF. The CDR3 DNA sequence: TGCAGCGAAACCGAAGGGGGTAGCACAGATACGCAGTATTTT.

This chain uses TRBV7-9 with TRBJ1-5; 9 nucleotides line up with TRBD1. CDR1 SEHNR and CDR2 FQNEAQ come from the germline V gene (reference sequence). The CDR3 contains 14 residues. With 3 bases clipped from V and 5 bases from J, the junction kept 2 bases outside the gene matches. The CDR3 loop reads CASSFDRGYQPQHF. The CDR3 region has the DNA TGTGCCAGCAGCTTTGACAGGGGGTATCAGCCCCAGCATTTT.

This sequence joins TRBV30 and TRBJ2-7; D is undetermined. The CDR3 spans 11 residues. The V gene lost 2 bases and the J gene lost 6 bases, with 8 bases spanning the gap. Germline-derived CDR1 and CDR2 are GTSNPN and SVGIG (reference sequence). CDR3 nucleotides: TGTGCCTGGAGTAAATCACGCGAGCAGTACTTC. This sequence encodes CAWSKSREQYF.

V gene TRBV10-3 combines with J gene TRBJ2-5, with TRBD1 matching over 11 bases. Looked up from germline, CDR1 is ENHRY and CDR2 is SYGVKD. The V segment lost 4 bases and the J segment 5 bases; nucleotides outside the gene matches: 6. The CDR3 has 15 residues. CDR3 DNA: TGTGCCATCAGTGGGACAGGGGGCGCGATCGAGACCCAGTACTTC. This gives the protein CAISGTGGAIETQYF.

This sequence joins TRBV28 and TRBJ1-6, with no clear D. The CDR3 extends over 15 amino acids. Germline V gene sequence: CDR1 MDHEN, CDR2 SYDVKM. V shed 7 bases and J shed 0 bases, with 10 bases lying between them. The CDR3 protein is CASTAQSSYNSPLHF. CDR3 nucleotide sequence: TGTGCCAGCACCGCCCAGAGCTCCTATAATTCACCCCTCCACTTT.

This clonotype was seen only a few times. The chain has TRBV14 and TRBJ2-7; D is unclear. The CDR3 sequence is 14 residues long. Germline values: CDR1 SGHDN, CDR2 FVKESK. V was trimmed by 4 bases and J by 2 bases, leaving 12 bases between them. CDR3: CASSPRRGPYEQYF. DNA for the CDR3: TGTGCCAGCAGCCCGCGCCGCGGCCCCTACGAGCAGTACTTC.

This clonotype was detected a few times. This chain links TRBV6-6 with TRBJ2-7; no firm D call. Trimming stripped 2 bases from V and 5 bases from J, with 4 bases between. Germline CDR1 and CDR2: MNHNY and SVGAGI (reference sequence). The CDR3 runs 11 residues. For the CDR3, the DNA is TGTGCCAGCAGTTACCTGGACGAGCAGTACTTC. It codes for CASSYLDEQYF.

This clonotype was seen only a few times. The chain recombines TRBV6-1 with TRBJ2-7; TRBD2 is a possible D gene (6 bases). Deletions cut 7 bases from V and 1 base from J, with 14 bases between. The CDR3 is 14 amino acids. Germline V gene lookup returns CDR1 MNHNS and CDR2 SASEGT. The CDR3 here is CASIEAGRSYEQYF. The CDR3 coding sequence is TGTGCCAGCATAGAGGCAGGGAGGTCCTACGAGCAGTACTTC.

This clonotype was seen a handful of times. The gene calls are TRBV7-8 and TRBJ2-7, with D possibly TRBD1 on 6 matching bases. The CDR3 spans 15 residues. Per germline, CDR1 SGHVS and CDR2 FQNEAQ. The V end was cut by 0 bases, the J end by 3 bases, with 12 bases between. The chain's CDR3 is CASSLARQVLYEQYF. DNA for the CDR3: TGTGCCAGCAGCTTAGCCCGACAGGTTCTCTACGAGCAGTACTTC.

This sequence joins TRBV20-1 and TRBJ2-7, with 7 nucleotides matching TRBD2. V gave up 6 bases and J gave up 0 bases; unmatched junction bases: 8. The CDR3 runs 14 residues. Germline CDR1 and CDR2: DFQATT and SNEGSKA (reference sequence). This chain's CDR3 is CSAKSGISSYEQYF. The CDR3 bases are TGCAGTGCGAAGAGCGGGATAAGCTCCTACGAGCAGTACTTC.

This clonotype was counted only a few times. V usage is TRBV7-2 and J usage is TRBJ2-5, with TRBD1 as a possible D gene (5 bases). The ends were cut back, 3 bases at V and 2 bases at J, with 10 bases in the middle. The germline gives CDR1 SGHTA, CDR2 FQGNSA. The CDR3 spans 14 residues. The CDR3 here is CASSFRQPQETQYF. In nucleotides, the CDR3 is TGTGCCAGCAGCTTCCGACAGCCACAAGAGACCCAGTACTTC.

Only a few counts were recorded for this clonotype. This rearrangement joins TRBV5-6 to TRBJ2-1; 12 positions match TRBD2. Germline loops: CDR1 SGHDT, CDR2 YYEEEE. The CDR3 length is 18 residues. The V gene end was trimmed by 0 bases and the J gene end by 3 bases; junction bases not matched to a gene: 7. In DNA form, the CDR3 reads TGTGCCAGCAGCTTGGGGCTAGCGGGGGGGCTGATCTACAATGAGCAGTTCTTC. Translating gives CASSLGLAGGLIYNEQFF.

This chain uses TRBV12-3 or TRBV12-4 with TRBJ2-2; unclear D gene. The CDR3 loop spans 16 amino acids. V lost 1 base, J lost 7 bases, and 16 bases lay in between. DNA of the CDR3: TGTGCCAGCAGTTTAGATTCGGCAAGGCAAGACGGGGAGCTGTTTTTT. This encodes CASSLDSARQDGELFF.

In this sample, this clonotype turned up a few times. This chain joins TRBV6-1 and TRBJ1-2, with a possible D match to TRBD1 (6 bases). The length of the CDR3 is 13 residues. Germline assignment: CDR1 MNHNS and CDR2 SASEGT. V shed 6 bases and J shed 10 bases, with 18 bases lying between them. The CDR3 DNA sequence: TGTGCCAGCAGCCCCGGCGGGGGCGCGGACTACACCTTC. The encoded protein is CASSPGGGADYTF.

This clonotype was seen repeatedly, ten times or more. This rearrangement joins TRBV7-2 to TRBJ2-3; D unclear. Germline assignment: CDR1 SGHTA and CDR2 FQGNSA. Trimming took 2 bases from V and 0 from J, leaving 9 bases between them. This CDR3 contains 15 residues. The CDR3 bases are TGTGCCAGCAGCTTAAGGAGTAGTAGCACAGATACGCAGTATTTT. It codes for CASSLRSSSTDTQYF.

Concerning this clonotype itself: The junction does not match germline at one end; this may be a read error. This chain links TRBV7-3 with TRBJ2-1; perhaps TRBD1 as D (6 bases). The CDR3 spans 13 residues. CDR1 and CDR2 from the germline V gene are SGHTA and FQGTGA. CDR3 nucleotides: TGTGCCAGCAGTAGGGGGTGGGGCAATGGGCAGTTCTTC. Translated: CASSRGWGNGQFF.

There are a few counts of this clonotype. The chain employs TRBV3-1 and TRBJ2-1; D is perhaps TRBD2 (5 bases). Germline V gene sequence: CDR1 LGHDT, CDR2 YNNKEL (reference sequence). The CDR3 has 14 amino acids. Deletions cut 3 bases from V and 4 bases from J, with 10 bases between. The CDR3 DNA reads as TGTGCCAGCAGCCACGGACTGGATTACAATGAGCAGTTCTTC. The encoded protein is CASSHGLDYNEQFF.

This clonotype was detected only a few times. The chain employs TRBV10-3 and TRBJ1-5; maybe TRBD1 (5 bases). Per germline, CDR1 ENHRY and CDR2 SYGVKD. The CDR3 sequence is 15 residues long. With 5 bases removed from V and 0 bases from J, the gap between germline ends came to 11 bases. The CDR3 nucleotides are TGTGCCATCAGTCTGACGGGGCATAGCAATCAGCCCCAGCATTTT. Protein sequence: CAISLTGHSNQPQHF.

This clonotype was observed at least ten times. The rearrangement joins TRBV20-1 to TRBJ1-1; D is perhaps TRBD1 (6 bases). This CDR3 has 13 residues. V was cut by 3 bases and J by 2 bases, with 10 bases left in between. The germline V gene encodes CDR1 DFQATT and CDR2 SNEGSKA (reference sequence). DNA for the CDR3: TGCAGTGCTAGGGGACAACTAAACACTGAAGCTTTCTTT. Translated, it gives CSARGQLNTEAFF.

This clonotype appeared a few times. The chain uses TRBV12-3 or TRBV12-4 and TRBJ1-6; TRBD1 matches 7 bases. V lost 5 bases, J lost 10 bases, and 11 bases stayed unmatched. This CDR3 comprises 15 residues. The CDR3 nucleotides read TGTGCCAGCAGTAAGAGACAGGGCTCTACGTCACCCCTCCACTTT. Translated: CASSKRQGSTSPLHF.